The next 7 T cell receptor beta chains were all read from a single sample in a study of T cell responses to AZD1222 COVID-19 vaccine. Profiled with immunoSEQ multiplex PCR; TCRdb holds only in-frame clones, not every one. This sample carries 150,000 to 200,000 clones, about 91% of them seen once, and the ten largest clones take approximately 10%. The sequencing here drew on peripheral blood, taken 28 days after the second AZD1222 dose. These receptors were taken from an adult who received the AZD1222 COVID-19 vaccine.

V is TRBV6-1 and J is TRBJ2-1; D unresolved. This CDR3 contains 13 residues. Trimming cost V 2 bases and J 7 bases, with 9 bases left between them. CDR1 and CDR2 from the germline V gene are MNHNS and SASEGT. The CDR3 DNA sequence: TGTGCCAGCAGTGAATTCGGTTGGAATGAGCAGTTCTTC. Protein: CASSEFGWNEQFF.

The CDR3 DNA reads TGTGCCAGTAGTGGTCGGCGGGGAAGCACAGATACGCAGTATTTT. It specifies CASSGRRGSTDTQYF. The rearrangement joins TRBV19 to TRBJ2-3; TRBD2 might be the D (6 bases). Germline V gives CDR1 LNHDA, CDR2 SQIVND (reference sequence). The V end lost 5 bases, the J end lost 0 bases, and 12 bases lay between the germline ends. There are 15 residues in the CDR3. Drawing the rest from reference TRBV19 and TRBJ2-3, the complete variable domain is DGGITQSPKYLFRKEGQNVTLSCEQNLNHDAMYWYRQDPGQGLRLIYYSQIVNDFQKGDIAEGYSVSREKKESFPLTVTSAQKNPTAFYLCASSGRRGSTDTQYFGPGTRLTVL.

The rearrangement joins TRBV7-2 to TRBJ1-2; weak D call: TRBD1 (5 bases). The length of the CDR3 is 17 residues. Germline-derived CDR1 and CDR2 are SGHTA and FQGNSA. The V and J ends lost 1 base and 3 bases respectively, with 18 bases between them. The CDR3 sequence is CASSLGPSEGRDYGYTF. The CDR3 DNA sequence: TGTGCCAGCAGCTTAGGGCCGTCCGAGGGGAGGGACTATGGCTACACCTTC.

CDR3 DNA: TGTGCCAGCAGCGACGCGAGGGACAGGGCGAGGCAACCCCTCCACTTT. It codes for CASSDARDRARQPLHF. The chain joins TRBV11-2 to TRBJ1-6; 9 positions agree with TRBD1. CDR1 is SGHAT and CDR2 is FQNNGV in the germline V gene. The CDR3 has 16 residues. V was pared by 5 bases and J by 12 bases, with 14 bases of the junction left unmatched.

The rearrangement uses TRBV5-1 and TRBJ2-5; 11 positions agree with TRBD1. The CDR3 spans 14 residues. Germline trimming cut 3 bases from V and 3 bases from J; bases unmatched to any gene: 1. CDR1 SGHRS and CDR2 YFSETQ come from the germline V gene. CDR3 sequence reads: CASSWDRGEETQYF. DNA of the CDR3: TGCGCCAGCAGCTGGGACAGGGGGGAAGAGACCCAGTACTTC.

The V call is TRBV27, the J call TRBJ2-1; either TRBD1 or TRBD2 may supply D (5 bases each). The germline V gene encodes CDR1 MNHEY and CDR2 SMNVEV (reference sequence). Trimming pared 4 bases from V and 5 bases from J, leaving 15 bases between. The CDR3 is 15 amino acids. The DNA of the CDR3 is TGTGCCAGCAGTTGGGGGATCGGGGCTGACAATGAGCAGTTCTTC. This codes for CASSWGIGADNEQFF.

This chain connects TRBV29-1 to TRBJ2-5; no firm D call. With 3 bases removed from V and 5 bases from J, the gap between germline ends came to 10 bases. In germline, CDR1 is SQVTM, CDR2 ANQGSEA. The CDR3 spans 12 residues. This CDR3 is CSVESGQETQYF. The CDR3 DNA sequence: TGCAGCGTTGAGAGTGGGCAGGAGACCCAGTACTTC.